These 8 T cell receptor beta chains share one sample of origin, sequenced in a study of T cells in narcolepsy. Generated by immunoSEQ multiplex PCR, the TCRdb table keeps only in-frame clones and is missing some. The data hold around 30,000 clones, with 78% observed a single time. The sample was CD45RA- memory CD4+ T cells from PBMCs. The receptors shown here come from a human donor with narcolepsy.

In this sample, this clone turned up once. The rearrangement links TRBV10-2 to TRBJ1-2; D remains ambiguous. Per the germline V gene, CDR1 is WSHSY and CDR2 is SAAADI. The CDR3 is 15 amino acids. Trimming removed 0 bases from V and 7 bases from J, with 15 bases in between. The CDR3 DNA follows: TGCGCCAGCAGTGAGTCTGCGGGAGGGTGGCGTGGCTACACCTTC. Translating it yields CASSESAGGWRGYTF.

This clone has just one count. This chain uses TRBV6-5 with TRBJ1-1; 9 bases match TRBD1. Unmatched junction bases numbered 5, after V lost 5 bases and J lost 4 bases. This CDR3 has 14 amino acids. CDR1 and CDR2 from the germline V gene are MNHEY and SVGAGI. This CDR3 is CASSDQTGGTEAFF. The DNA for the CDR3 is TGTGCCAGCAGTGACCAGACAGGGGGCACTGAAGCTTTCTTT.

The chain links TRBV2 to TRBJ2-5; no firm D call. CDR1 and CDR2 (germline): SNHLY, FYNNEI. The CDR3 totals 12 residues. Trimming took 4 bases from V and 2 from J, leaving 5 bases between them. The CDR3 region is CASSARQETQYF. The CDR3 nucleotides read TGTGCCAGCAGTGCCAGGCAAGAGACCCAGTACTTC.

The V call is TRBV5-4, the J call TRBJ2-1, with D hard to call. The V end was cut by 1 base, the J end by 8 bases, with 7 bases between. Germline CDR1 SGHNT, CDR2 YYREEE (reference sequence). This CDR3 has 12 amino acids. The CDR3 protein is CASSLIAHEQFF. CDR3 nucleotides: TGTGCCAGCAGCTTGATAGCCCATGAGCAGTTCTTC. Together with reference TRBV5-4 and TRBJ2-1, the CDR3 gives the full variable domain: ETGVTQSPTHLIKTRGQQVTLRCSSQSGHNTVSWYQQALGQGPQFIFQYYREEENGRGNFPPRFSGLQFPNYSSELNVNALELDDSALYLCASSLIAHEQFFGPGTRLTVL.

CDR3 sequence reads: CASSSPGRVGQPQHF. In nucleotides, the CDR3 is TGTGCCAGCAGTAGCCCGGGCAGGGTAGGTCAGCCCCAGCATTTT. The rearrangement links TRBV6-1 to TRBJ1-5; D perhaps matches TRBD1 (5 bases). CDR1 is MNHNS, CDR2 SASEGT, per germline. The CDR3 totals 15 residues. Trimming took off 5 bases at V and 6 bases at J, with 17 bases between the two ends.

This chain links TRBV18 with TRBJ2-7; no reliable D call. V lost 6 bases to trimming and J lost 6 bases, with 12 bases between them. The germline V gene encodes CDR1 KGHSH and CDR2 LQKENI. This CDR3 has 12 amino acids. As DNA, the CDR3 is TGTGCCAGCTCGGCCACAGACTTCGAGCAGTACTTC. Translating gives CASSATDFEQYF.

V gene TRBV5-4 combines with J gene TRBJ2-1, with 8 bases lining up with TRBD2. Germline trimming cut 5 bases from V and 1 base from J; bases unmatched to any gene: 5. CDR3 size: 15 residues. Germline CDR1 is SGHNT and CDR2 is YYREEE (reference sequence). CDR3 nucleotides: TGTGCCAGCAGAGCGGGAGTTGTTTCCTACAATGAGCAGTTCTTC. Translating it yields CASRAGVVSYNEQFF.

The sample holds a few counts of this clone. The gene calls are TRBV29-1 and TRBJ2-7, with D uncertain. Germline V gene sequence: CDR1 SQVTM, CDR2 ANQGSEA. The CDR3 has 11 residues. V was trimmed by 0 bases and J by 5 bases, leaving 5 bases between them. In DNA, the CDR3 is TGCAGCGTTGAAGATCGGCACGAGCAGTACTTC. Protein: CSVEDRHEQYF.